This T cell receptor (beta chain) was identified during a study of chemoradiotherapy in HPV16-positive cancers (dated by TCRdb to the early 2020s). Describing the broader study: Using functional T-cell assays on cells from a couple of HPV16-positive patients, the researchers defined candidate HPV-specific T-cell clones and common TCR motifs. The study asked whether T-cell immunity against the HPV oncoproteins E6 and E7 changes during chemoradiotherapy and whether it affects survival. The candidate HPV-specific TCRs and motifs were then tracked in TCR repertoires from roughly 86 patients with HPV-related cancers.

With regard to this clone: The antigen it recognizes is unknown. Base-call qualities are not available, and no considerably larger clone is one nucleotide away.

Points the paper makes about the study in general: Among HPV16-positive patients, expansion of HPV-responsive T cells during chemoradiotherapy was associated with better recurrence-free survival. Expansion of candidate HPV-specific clones and E7-related TCR motifs was observed in the tumor microenvironment during treatment, whereas no such expansion was observed for non-HPV-specific T cells. Only a couple of HPV16-positive patients were used to derive the functional definition of HPV-specific T cells, and the survival association was reported for HPV16-positive patients.

From its cysteine to its phenylalanine, the CDR3 spans 14 amino acids. CDR3 DNA is the only sequence kept; it has 42 bases, read in frame from the first base. CDR1 and CDR2, per the germline V gene (reference sequence), are LNHDA and SQIVND. V sheds 5 bases and J sheds 5 bases, leaving 15 bases between their ends. The library was prepared using the immunoSEQ multiplex PCR assay. TCRdb's version of the immuneACCESS table is confined to in-frame rearrangements and falls short of the full clone set. An unresolved V gene accounts for under half of the shortfall where checked; the remainder is of unknown origin. This sample has 7,700 or so clones in its table, and around 62% of those were observed once. The top ten hold 31% of the sample. Repertoires were sampled multiple times during chemoradiotherapy, which allowed clonal expansion in the tumor microenvironment to be followed.

This receptor chain uses TRBV19 and TRBJ1-1, with a weak D call of TRBD1 (5 bases match). The TCR comes from a human donor with HPV-associated anogenital cancer. This specimen was collected from a patient who underwent chemoradiotherapy. The DNA sequence is TGTGCCAGTAGTTTGGACATTAGAGGGACTGAAGCTTTCTTT. Its coded protein is CASSLDIRGTEAFF.